This record covers a single T cell receptor beta chain. This clone's antigen is unknown. One base away there is no much larger clone; base qualities are not given. Library method: PCR. TCRdb shows the sequencer as Illumina HiSeq 2500. To reduce PCR and sequencing biases, unique molecular identifiers were built into the TCR beta cDNA libraries. Per 1 to 10 million input T cells, approximately 500,000 cDNA molecules were obtained, such that each molecule approximated one T cell. Patient libraries were prepared and sequenced with the same protocol used for the earlier healthy control dataset. Samples belonging to the same batch were prepared together, multiplexed and sequenced on a shared HiSeq lane. Per the original workflow: Raw barcoded reads were processed with MIGEC, and single-read molecular identifier groups were discarded before consensus assembly and CDR3 extraction. VDJtools was used for post-analysis of the clonotype tables, with diversity normalized by down-sampling every dataset to the smallest sample size. Repertoire overlap clustering matched CDR3 amino acid but not nucleotide sequences to correct batch-related cross-sample contamination. TCRdb reprocessed the public reads (quality trimming at Q25 with fastp, clone calling with MiXCR) and kept in-frame beta chains. A single entry per CDR3 protein holds the most common genes and DNA from its merged rows. V and J calls and clone size were set by TCRdb, not the authors. For this sample there are about 820,000 distinct CDR3 sequences; about 50% appear just once. Approximately 4.3% of the sample is held by the ten biggest clonotypes.

To demonstrate the VDJtools post-analysis software, TCR beta repertoires were profiled from the peripheral blood of roughly 14 young patients with multiple sclerosis. Multiple sclerosis patients were children and adolescents aged 6 to 15 years. The data stem from a study of post-analysis software for immune sequencing data (dated by TCRdb to 2014 to 2015). For the study in its entirety: Recorded disease courses included relapsing-remitting, secondary progressive and progressive-relapsing multiple sclerosis, with some patients lacking subtype annotation. The multiple sclerosis patient repertoires were compared with ten to eleven previously published healthy control repertoires from donors aged about 6 to 26 years. A subset of samples was prepared in parallel using single-end sample barcoding, then pooled and co-amplified after Illumina adapter ligation. Summary of the overall study and its limitations: Patients showed significantly higher frequencies than controls for 4 or 5 TRBV segments, among them TRBV5-6, TRBV5-1 and TRBV20-1. Strong co-clustering of samples prepared in the same batch was shown by direct clustering with F measure, prompting a batch-effect correction. Normalized Chao1 diversity was significantly lower in multiple sclerosis patients than controls, suggesting substantial peripheral T-cell clonal expansion. The multiple sclerosis patient group was slightly younger than the control group.

According to the germline V gene (reference sequence), CDR1 reads DFQATT and CDR2 reads SNEGSKA. V is shortened by 6 bases, J by 0 bases, and the region joining them spans 15 bases. Reading from cysteine to phenylalanine, the CDR3 counts 14 amino acids. Of the read, only the CDR3 DNA is kept; its 42 bases are in frame from base 1. This TCR was sampled from a girl under 18 with multiple sclerosis. The rearranged segments are TRBV20-1 and TRBJ2-7; the D gene is perhaps TRBD2, from 5 matching bases. The source material was blood. The CDR3 reads as follows: CSAYGRGASYEQYF. The DNA reads as follows: TGCAGTGCGTACGGACGGGGAGCCTCCTACGAGCAGTACTTC.